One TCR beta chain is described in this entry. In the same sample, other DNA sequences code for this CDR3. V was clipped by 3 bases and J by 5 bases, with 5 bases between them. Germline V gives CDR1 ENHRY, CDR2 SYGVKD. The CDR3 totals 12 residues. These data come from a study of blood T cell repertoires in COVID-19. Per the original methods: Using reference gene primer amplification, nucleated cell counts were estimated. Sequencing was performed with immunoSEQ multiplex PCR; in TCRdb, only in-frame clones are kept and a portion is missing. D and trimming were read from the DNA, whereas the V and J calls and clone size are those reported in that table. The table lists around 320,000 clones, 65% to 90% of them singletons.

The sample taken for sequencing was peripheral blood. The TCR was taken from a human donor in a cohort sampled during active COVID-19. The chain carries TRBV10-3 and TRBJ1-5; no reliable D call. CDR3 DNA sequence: TGTGCCATCAGTGACCCCGATCAGCCCCAGCATTTT. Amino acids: CAISDPDQPQHF.